This entry lists 25 T cell receptor beta chains sequenced from one sample in a study of Ad26.COV2.S vaccination and SARS-CoV-2 variants. Libraries were prepared by immunoSEQ multiplex PCR; TCRdb keeps only in-frame clonotypes and omits some of them. The sample yields about 680,000 clones, 80% to 90% seen once. Indicated treatment: some 20 received Ad26.COV2.S at low or high dose, single or two shots; 5 received placebo; per-sample allocation not given. Sampling happened 63 days after the first vaccine or placebo injection. The sequencing used peripheral blood, collected in a trial of Ad26.COV2.S vaccine versus placebo. The receptor source for this set is a person between 18 and 65 years old who received the Ad26.COV2.S COVID-19 vaccine or a placebo.

This chain links TRBV6-6 with TRBJ1-6; D is unclear. CDR3 length equals 16 residues. Germline CDR1 MNHNY, CDR2 SVGAGI (reference sequence). V lost 6 bases and J lost 4, with 16 bases in between. The CDR3 coding sequence is TGTGCCAGCAGGCCCGGGCCGTACCCTTATAATTCACCCCTCCACTTT. It yields the protein CASRPGPYPYNSPLHF.

This chain joins TRBV6-2 or TRBV6-3 and TRBJ1-5; 10 bases align to TRBD1. Germline V gene lookup returns CDR1 MNHEY and CDR2 SVGEGT. V shed 4 bases and J 4 bases; nucleotides not matched to a gene: 10. The CDR3 covers 17 residues. The CDR3, as DNA: TGTGCCAGCAGTTTTTCATGGACAGGGGGTGGGAATCAGCCCCAGCATTTT. Amino acid sequence: CASSFSWTGGGNQPQHF.

The V gene is TRBV7-2, the J gene TRBJ1-1; TRBD1 aligns across 10 bases. The CDR3 consists of 16 residues. J lost 1 base, V lost 1 base, and 3 bases had no gene match. Germline V gives CDR1 SGHTA, CDR2 FQGNSA. The CDR3 bases are TGTGCCAGCAGCTTAGTGACAGGGGGCCGGAACACTGAAGCTTTCTTT. Its protein product is CASSLVTGGRNTEAFF.

The chain employs TRBV2 and TRBJ1-5, with D tentatively TRBD1 (5 bases). V shed 6 bases and J shed 5 bases, with 23 bases lying between them. The CDR3 contains 17 residues. CDR1 and CDR2 (germline): SNHLY, FYNNEI. Here the CDR3 DNA reads TGTGCCAGCAGGGGGGGGACCGGGAGAGTCTCCTATCAGCCCCAGCATTTT. Amino acids: CASRGGTGRVSYQPQHF.

The chain uses TRBV19 and TRBJ2-4; 9 positions agree with TRBD1. V dropped 3 bases and J dropped 1; count of bases not matched to a gene: 7. The CDR3 totals 17 residues. CDR1 LNHDA and CDR2 SQIVND come from the germline V gene (reference sequence). This CDR3 reads CASSIGQGMTAKNIQYF. In nucleotides, the CDR3 is TGTGCCAGTAGTATTGGACAGGGGATGACTGCCAAAAACATTCAGTACTTC.

This chain connects TRBV4-1 to TRBJ1-3; D is unresolved. The CDR3 contains 13 residues. Germline V gene sequence: CDR1 MGHRA, CDR2 YSYEKL. V lost 5 bases and J 4 bases, leaving 9 bases between the germline ends. In DNA form, the CDR3 reads TGCGCCAGCAGCATCGGAGGGGGAAACACCATATATTTT. Amino acid sequence: CASSIGGGNTIYF.

The V call is TRBV25-1, the J call TRBJ1-4; possible D gene TRBD1, 5 bases. V lost 5 bases to trimming and J lost 5 bases, with 15 bases between them. The germline CDR1 and CDR2 sequences are MGHDK and SYGVNS. CDR3 length: 15 amino acids. CDR3 nucleotide sequence: TGTGCCAGCAGTCCCCGACAGAGAGCAAATGAAAAACTGTTTTTT. Translated: CASSPRQRANEKLFF.

The chain has TRBV5-4 and TRBJ1-1; 8 bases are shared with TRBD1. The germline V gene encodes CDR1 SGHNT and CDR2 YYREEE (reference sequence). CDR3 size: 14 residues. The ends lost 4 bases at V and 0 bases at J; junction bases unmatched: 2. CDR3 residues: CASSPGGMNTEAFF. The DNA of the CDR3 is TGTGCCAGCAGCCCAGGGGGCATGAACACTGAAGCTTTCTTT.

This clone was observed a handful of times. V usage is TRBV21-1 and J usage is TRBJ2-1; TRBD2, as called in the table, went unchecked against the DNA. TRBV21-1 counts as a pseudogene. The CDR3 totals 14 residues. The CDR3 spells CASSKWRAGGVVFF. The CDR3 DNA reads as TGTGCCAGCAGCAAATGGCGAGCGGGAGGAGTGGTGTTCTTC.

This chain uses TRBV19 with TRBJ1-3, with D unclear. The CDR3 extends over 14 amino acids. Germline V gene sequence: CDR1 LNHDA, CDR2 SQIVND (reference sequence). V lost 2 bases and J 0 bases, leaving 5 bases between the germline ends. The CDR3 DNA reads as TGTGCCAGTAGTATATGGTCCTCTGGAAACACCATATATTTT. Its protein product is CASSIWSSGNTIYF.

This clone was observed a single time. This sequence joins TRBV15 and TRBJ2-3; possibly TRBD2 for D (5 bases). The CDR3 has 13 residues. Per the germline V gene, CDR1 is LNHNV and CDR2 is YYDKDF (reference sequence). V lost 6 bases, J lost 4 bases, and 11 bases lay in between. As DNA, the CDR3 is TGTGCCACCAGACAGATTAGCGCAGATACGCAGTATTTT. Its translation is CATRQISADTQYF. The whole variable domain, filled in from reference TRBV15 and TRBJ2-3, reads DAMVIQNPRYQVTQFGKPVTLSCSQTLNHNVMYWYQQKSSQAPKLLFHYYDKDFNNEADTPDNFQSRRPNTSFCFLDIRSPGLGDTAMYLCATRQISADTQYFGPGTRLTVL.

V is TRBV5-1 and J is TRBJ2-5; 8 bases are a match to TRBD1. After removal of 3 bases from V and 2 bases from J, the junction contained 3 bases not matched to a gene. CDR1 and CDR2 from the germline V gene are SGHRS and YFSETQ. This CDR3 spans 14 amino acids. The CDR3 loop reads CASSSWTGQETQYF. CDR3 DNA sequence: TGCGCCAGCAGCTCCTGGACAGGGCAAGAGACCCAGTACTTC.

The rearrangement links TRBV5-1 to TRBJ1-4, with D unresolved. The CDR3 length is 13 residues. Germline V gene data show CDR1 as SGHRS and CDR2 as YFSETQ. V lost 1 base and J lost 2, with 3 bases in between. CDR3 residues: CASSLSTNEKLFF. DNA for the CDR3: TGCGCCAGCAGCTTGAGTACTAATGAAAAACTGTTTTTT.

The rearrangement links TRBV10-2 to TRBJ1-1; D unresolved. The germline CDR1 and CDR2 sequences are WSHSY and SAAADI. This CDR3 is 12 amino acids long. The V gene lost 8 bases and the J gene lost 2 bases, with 9 bases spanning the gap. CDR3 region: CASSLLNTEAFF. CDR3 DNA sequence: TGCGCCAGCTCACTACTAAACACTGAAGCTTTCTTT.

The chain employs TRBV3-1 (or the pseudogene TRBV3-2) and TRBJ2-2, with 12 bases lining up with TRBD1. V dropped 3 bases and J dropped 7; count of bases not matched to a gene: 9. The CDR3 length is 17 residues. Germline values: CDR1 LGHDT, CDR2 YNNKEL (reference sequence). The CDR3 DNA follows: TGTGCCAGCAGCCAGAGACCGGGACAGGGGGCTCTCGGGGAGCTGTTTTTT. Amino acid sequence: CASSQRPGQGALGELFF.

The chain carries TRBV9 and TRBJ1-2, with 12 bases identical to TRBD1. V dropped 0 bases and J dropped 4; count of bases not matched to a gene: 4. Germline values: CDR1 SGDLS, CDR2 YYNGEE. This CDR3 comprises 16 residues. The CDR3 reads CASSVGDRGLGYGYTF. The CDR3 DNA sequence: TGTGCCAGCAGCGTAGGGGACAGGGGGCTCGGCTATGGCTACACCTTC. The full variable domain, rest sourced from reference TRBV9 and TRBJ1-2, is DSGVTQTPKHLITATGQRVTLRCSPRSGDLSVYWYQQSLDQGLQFLIQYYNGEERAKGNILERFSAQQFPDLHSELNLSSLELGDSALYFCASSVGDRGLGYGYTFGSGTRLTVV.

This clone is a singleton in its sample. The chain has TRBV7-9 and TRBJ1-2; TRBD1 matches at 7 bases. Germline CDR1 reads SEHNR; CDR2 reads FQNEAQ (reference sequence). Unmatched junction bases numbered 8, after V lost 10 bases and J lost 3 bases. CDR3 length: 13 amino acids. The CDR3 coding sequence is TGTGCCACCCGACAGGGAGAGGACTATGGCTACACCTTC. Translating gives CATRQGEDYGYTF.

The chain has TRBV27 and TRBJ1-6; D unresolved. This CDR3 contains 13 residues. Germline CDR1 and CDR2: MNHEY and SMNVEV (reference sequence). The ends were cut back, 6 bases at V and 10 bases at J, with 13 bases in the middle. CDR3: CASSLREGSPLHF. CDR3 nucleotides: TGTGCCAGCAGCCTTAGGGAGGGATCACCCCTCCACTTT.

This clone was seen a handful of times. The chain recombines TRBV7-9 with TRBJ1-6, with 10 bases lining up with TRBD1. CDR1 and CDR2 (germline): SEHNR, FQNEAQ (reference sequence). Trimming at V came to 4 bases and at J to 8 bases, leaving 2 bases not matched to a gene. This CDR3 has 14 residues. CDR3 amino acids: CASSSGTGDSPLHF. The DNA for the CDR3 is TGTGCCAGCAGCTCCGGGACAGGGGATTCACCCCTCCACTTT.

This clone has more than one count but fewer than ten. The rearrangement uses TRBV19 and TRBJ1-1; D gene uncertain. The CDR3 is made up of 14 amino acids. The V and J ends lost 7 bases and 7 bases respectively, with 19 bases between them. Germline CDR1 and CDR2: LNHDA and SQIVND (reference sequence). CDR3 sequence: CASKPGSRMGEAFF. The CDR3 DNA follows: TGTGCCAGTAAACCGGGATCCCGAATGGGTGAAGCTTTCTTT. Variable domain in full (rest from reference TRBV19 and TRBJ1-1): DGGITQSPKYLFRKEGQNVTLSCEQNLNHDAMYWYRQDPGQGLRLIYYSQIVNDFQKGDIAEGYSVSREKKESFPLTVTSAQKNPTAFYLCASKPGSRMGEAFFGQGTRLTVV.

V usage is TRBV11-2 and J usage is TRBJ2-4; tentative D call: TRBD2 (6 bases). V shed 1 base and J shed 7 bases, with 8 bases lying between them. CDR1 is SGHAT, CDR2 FQNNGV, per germline. The CDR3 sequence is 13 residues long. The CDR3 DNA is TGTGCCAGCAGCTTAGCGGGGAGGAACATTCAGTACTTC. It yields the protein CASSLAGRNIQYF. The entire variable domain, with the rest obtained from reference TRBV11-2 and TRBJ2-4, is as follows: EAGVAQSPRYKIIEKRQSVAFWCNPISGHATLYWYQQILGQGPKLLIQFQNNGVVDDSQLPKDRFSAERLKGVDSTLKIQPAKLEDSAVYLCASSLAGRNIQYFGAGTRLSVL.

Turning to this clone: Distinct nucleotide sequences in the sample also encode this CDR3. DNA for the CDR3: TGTGCCAGCAGTCGGACTAGCCGGGAGACCCAGTACTTC. Amino acid sequence: CASSRTSRETQYF. The V call is TRBV6-5, the J call TRBJ2-5; 8 bases line up with TRBD2. In germline, CDR1 is MNHEY, CDR2 SVGAGI. This CDR3 comprises 13 residues. V lost 5 bases to trimming and J lost 5 bases; unmatched junction nucleotides: 4.

The chain has TRBV4-3 and TRBJ2-3; 10 nucleotides agree with TRBD2. Germline assignment: CDR1 LGHNA and CDR2 YSLEER. This CDR3 is built from 19 residues. The ends lost 0 bases at V and 0 bases at J; junction bases unmatched: 9. The CDR3 here is CASSQERRTSGSSTDTQYF. The CDR3 nucleotides are TGCGCCAGCAGCCAAGAGCGGAGGACTAGCGGTTCTAGCACAGATACGCAGTATTTT.

The chain combines TRBV5-1 with TRBJ2-5, with D hard to call. V shed 2 bases and J shed 0 bases, with 5 bases lying between them. Germline V lookup: CDR1 SGHRS, CDR2 YFSETQ. This CDR3 is built from 13 residues. Here the CDR3 reads CASSFGNQETQYF. The CDR3 DNA reads TGCGCCAGCAGCTTTGGGAACCAAGAGACCCAGTACTTC.

J is TRBJ1-4 and V is TRBV5-1, with 8 bases that match TRBD1. V lost 4 bases, J lost 8 bases, and 10 bases stayed unmatched. Germline V gives CDR1 SGHRS, CDR2 YFSETQ. This CDR3 has 15 amino acids. In DNA form, the CDR3 reads TGCGCCAGCAGCAGAGACAGGGGACCGAACGAAAAACTGTTTTTT. Translating gives CASSRDRGPNEKLFF.